These 23 T cell receptor beta chains share one sample of origin, sequenced in a study of blood T cell repertoires in COVID-19. Profiling relied on immunoSEQ multiplex PCR, and the TCRdb table lists in-frame clones only, not all of them. This table has a few hundred thousand clones, 87% appearing once. The sample was PBMCs or T cells enriched from blood (not recorded which). All receptors come from a man aged 35-49 years in a cohort exposed to, infected with or recovered from COVID-19 (not recorded which).

This sequence joins TRBV2 and TRBJ2-4; weak D call: TRBD1 (6 bases). The CDR3 has 14 residues. Germline V gene data show CDR1 as SNHLY and CDR2 as FYNNEI. Trimming shortened V by 6 bases and J by 2 bases, and 11 bases separated the two germline ends. CDR3 DNA: TGTGCCAGCAGGGAACAGGGTTCCAAAAACATTCAGTACTTC. Translating it yields CASREQGSKNIQYF.

V usage is TRBV7-9 and J usage is TRBJ1-5, with D possibly being TRBD1 (6 bases). Germline CDR1 reads SEHNR; CDR2 reads FQNEAQ (reference sequence). The CDR3 is 14 residues long. V was clipped by 0 bases and J by 7 bases, with 10 bases between them. CDR3 nucleotides: TGTGCCAGCAGCTTAGCGCAGGGGAACCAGCCCCAGCATTTT. It is translated as CASSLAQGNQPQHF.

V and J are TRBV28 and TRBJ2-1, with 7 bases lining up with TRBD2. The V segment lost 3 bases and the J segment 15 bases; nucleotides outside the gene matches: 5. From germline, CDR1 is MDHEN and CDR2 SYDVKM. This CDR3 comprises 11 residues. DNA for the CDR3: TGTGCCAGCAGTTTCGGGACTACGCTGTTCTTC. Its protein is CASSFGTTLFF.

The CDR3 DNA reads TGTGCCAGCAGCTTACTAGCGGGAAGAGAGACCCAGTACTTC. This translates into CASSLLAGRETQYF. The chain is built from TRBV7-2 and TRBJ2-5; 9 bases are shared with TRBD2. V shed 2 bases, J shed 4 bases, and the junction held 2 bases outside the gene matches. This CDR3 has 14 residues. Germline V gene lookup returns CDR1 SGHTA and CDR2 FQGNSA.

This chain uses TRBV23-1 with TRBJ2-7, with 13 bases aligning to TRBD2. TRBV23-1 is annotated as an ORF whose role is uncertain. This CDR3 is built from 20 residues. V lost 5 bases, J lost 0 bases, and 16 bases stayed unmatched. CDR3 bases: TGCGCCAGCAGTGAAACCCGGGAGACTAGCGGGAGGTTTAGCTCCTACGAGCAGTACTTC. Translation gives CASSETRETSGRFSSYEQYF.

This chain connects TRBV9 to TRBJ2-5; 7 bases are shared with TRBD2. From germline, CDR1 is SGDLS and CDR2 YYNGEE. V shed 1 base and J 4 bases; nucleotides not matched to a gene: 13. This CDR3 is built from 17 residues. In nucleotides, the CDR3 is TGTGCCAGCAGCGTACGTCCCCGTCGGGGGGTGGGAGAGACCCAGTACTTC. This codes for CASSVRPRRGVGETQYF.

The V call is TRBV14, the J call TRBJ2-3; perhaps TRBD2 as D (5 bases). In germline, CDR1 is SGHDN, CDR2 FVKESK. V lost 3 bases, J lost 4 bases, and 11 bases lay in between. The CDR3 has 14 residues. The CDR3 region is CASSQRLYADTQYF. The CDR3 DNA sequence: TGTGCCAGCAGCCAGAGACTATACGCAGATACGCAGTATTTT.

The chain combines TRBV27 with TRBJ2-7, with 8 nucleotides matching TRBD1. Germline trimming cut 4 bases from V and 3 bases from J; bases unmatched to any gene: 14. The CDR3 runs 17 residues. Germline V gives CDR1 MNHEY, CDR2 SMNVEV (reference sequence). CDR3 loop: CASSSRRKPGQDYEQYF. CDR3 sequence (DNA): TGTGCCAGCAGTTCCAGAAGAAAACCGGGACAGGACTACGAGCAGTACTTC.

The CDR3 sequence: CASTGGNRDRVITDTQYF. The CDR3 DNA is TGTGCCAGCACCGGAGGAAACCGGGACAGGGTTATTACAGATACGCAGTATTTT. This chain connects TRBV5-4 to TRBJ2-3, with 9 positions matching TRBD1. This CDR3 is built from 18 residues. Trimming at V came to 6 bases and at J to 3 bases, leaving 17 bases not matched to a gene. CDR1 and CDR2 (germline): SGHNT, YYREEE (reference sequence).

At least ten counts were recorded for this clone. J is TRBJ1-6 and V is TRBV19, with D perhaps TRBD1 (6 bases). Trimming took off 9 bases at V and 6 bases at J, with 15 bases between the two ends. Germline V gene lookup returns CDR1 LNHDA and CDR2 SQIVND (reference sequence). The CDR3 totals 14 residues. The CDR3 loop reads CASTGTGGNSPLHF. The CDR3 DNA reads TGTGCCAGCACAGGGACGGGTGGTAATTCACCCCTCCACTTT.

The rearrangement joins TRBV30 to TRBJ2-7; D unclear. This CDR3 is 11 amino acids long. The germline V gene has CDR1 GTSNPN and CDR2 SVGIG (reference sequence). With 0 bases removed from V and 4 bases from J, the gap between germline ends came to 4 bases. The CDR3 region is CAWSVFYEQYF. Here the CDR3 DNA reads TGTGCCTGGAGTGTCTTTTACGAGCAGTACTTC.

The chain couples TRBV7-9 to TRBJ2-3; no reliable D call. Germline V gene lookup returns CDR1 SEHNR and CDR2 FQNEAQ (reference sequence). The CDR3 consists of 13 residues. The V gene lost 5 bases and the J gene lost 10 bases, with 16 bases spanning the gap. DNA for the CDR3: TGTGCCAGCAGCAATCTAGGTCCCGTAGCGCAGTATTTT. It is translated as CASSNLGPVAQYF.

The chain has TRBV7-6 and TRBJ1-1; D gene uncertain. Germline V gene lookup returns CDR1 SGHVS and CDR2 FNYEAQ. The V end was cut by 2 bases, the J end by 2 bases, with 12 bases between. The CDR3 loop spans 15 amino acids. The CDR3 loop is CASSLTSGYNTEAFF. Written as DNA, the CDR3 is TGTGCCAGCAGCTTAACGTCCGGTTATAACACTGAAGCTTTCTTT.

This clone was seen just once. The chain employs TRBV19 and TRBJ2-5, with 10 nucleotides matching TRBD2. V trimming: 5 bases; J trimming: 0 bases; junction bases outside the gene matches: 3. This CDR3 contains 15 residues. From germline, CDR1 is LNHDA and CDR2 SQIVND (reference sequence). CDR3 amino acids: CASSVTSGNQETQYF. The CDR3 DNA sequence: TGTGCCAGTAGTGTCACTAGCGGGAACCAAGAGACCCAGTACTTC. The full variable domain, completed using reference TRBV19 and TRBJ2-5, is DGGITQSPKYLFRKEGQNVTLSCEQNLNHDAMYWYRQDPGQGLRLIYYSQIVNDFQKGDIAEGYSVSREKKESFPLTVTSAQKNPTAFYLCASSVTSGNQETQYFGPGTRLLVL.

The chain couples TRBV12-5 to TRBJ2-2; 14 nucleotides line up with TRBD2. The length of the CDR3 is 17 residues. V trimming: 6 bases; J trimming: 4 bases; junction bases outside the gene matches: 7. Germline CDR1 is LGHNT and CDR2 is FRNRAP. The CDR3 coding sequence is TGTGCTAGTGGCTCGGGACTAGCGGGAGTTAGCACCGGGGAGCTGTTTTTT. Translated, it gives CASGSGLAGVSTGELFF.

This clone was counted a single time. This sequence joins TRBV5-1 and TRBJ2-1; TRBD2 agrees at 10 bases. CDR3 size: 16 residues. V lost 0 bases, J lost 9 bases, and 9 bases stayed unmatched. Germline V lookup: CDR1 SGHRS, CDR2 YFSETQ. The CDR3 coding sequence is TGCGCCAGCAGCTTGGAAGCAAGCGGGAGGGCCGGTGAGCAGTTCTTC. Translation: CASSLEASGRAGEQFF.

The chain is built from TRBV10-3 and TRBJ2-5, with TRBD1 matching 10 bases. There are 14 residues in the CDR3. V was pared by 10 bases and J by 1 base, with 6 bases of the junction left unmatched. Germline CDR1 is ENHRY and CDR2 is SYGVKD. In nucleotides, the CDR3 is TGTGCCACCGGACAGGGGGGGACCCAAGAGACCCAGTACTTC. It encodes CATGQGGTQETQYF.

The chain is built from TRBV12-5 and TRBJ2-1; 7 bases agree with TRBD1. The CDR3 is made up of 13 amino acids. The J segment lost 15 bases and the V segment lost 6 bases, leaving 14 bases of the junction unmatched. CDR1 and CDR2 from the germline V gene are LGHNT and FRNRAP. CDR3 amino acids: CASGSGQEPFGFF. DNA of the CDR3: TGTGCTAGTGGCTCCGGACAGGAACCCTTTGGGTTCTTC.

The chain carries TRBV29-1 and TRBJ2-2; D unclear. The CDR3 is 12 amino acids. V was shortened by 7 bases and J by 5 bases, with 11 bases between the two germline ends. CDR1 and CDR2 from the germline V gene are SQVTM and ANQGSEA. CDR3 residues: CSAGRLTGELFF. The CDR3 nucleotides are TGCAGCGCCGGCAGACTGACCGGGGAGCTGTTTTTT.

The V call is TRBV28, the J call TRBJ2-7, with 10 bases aligning to TRBD1. CDR1 and CDR2 from the germline V gene are MDHEN and SYDVKM. This CDR3 has 15 amino acids. J lost 6 bases, V lost 8 bases, and 13 bases had no gene match. DNA for the CDR3: TGTGCCAGCCGACGAACCGGGACAGGGGTTGGCGAGCAGTACTTC. It encodes CASRRTGTGVGEQYF.

For the CDR3, the DNA is TGTGCCAGCAGCCCCGGCTACGAGCAGTACTTC. Translated, it gives CASSPGYEQYF. This chain links TRBV7-9 with TRBJ2-7; D not resolved. Per germline, CDR1 SEHNR and CDR2 FQNEAQ (reference sequence). V lost 5 bases to trimming and J lost 3 bases, with 5 bases between them. CDR3 length: 11 amino acids.

The CDR3 DNA is TGTGCCGTGGGGGGATACAGGGGGACTAGCACAGATACGCAGTATTTT. It codes for CAVGGYRGTSTDTQYF. The chain carries TRBV10-3 and TRBJ2-3; 8 bases are a match to TRBD1. Germline CDR1 is ENHRY and CDR2 is SYGVKD. The CDR3 spans 16 residues. The J segment lost 0 bases and the V segment lost 11 bases, leaving 13 bases of the junction unmatched.

The chain employs TRBV10-3 and TRBJ2-1, with 12 bases lining up with TRBD1. V was clipped by 7 bases and J by 8 bases; unmatched bases: 6. Looked up from germline, CDR1 is ENHRY and CDR2 is SYGVKD. CDR3 size: 14 residues. CDR3 DNA sequence: TGTGCCATCAAAGGGACAGGGGGCAGGGATGAGCAGTTCTTC. Translation: CAIKGTGGRDEQFF.